This T cell receptor beta chain stems from a study of blood T cell repertoires in COVID-19. The repertoire was sequenced with immunoSEQ multiplex PCR; TCRdb's copy has only in-frame clones and lacks some. The table lists some 69,000 clones, around three quarters of them singletons. The CDR3 sequence is 15 residues long. CDR1 is MNHNS and CDR2 is SASEGT in the germline V gene. Of note for this clone: The junction departs from germline at one end; a sequencing error may be responsible.

The clonotype comes from a man between 60 and 75 years old with acute or convalescent COVID-19. V usage is TRBV6-1 and J usage is TRBJ1-1, with D hard to call. What was sequenced was peripheral blood. CDR3 nucleotide sequence: TGTGCCAGCAGTGACGGAGGACGGCGGAACATTGAAGCTTTCTTT. This gives the protein CASSDGGRRNIEAFF.